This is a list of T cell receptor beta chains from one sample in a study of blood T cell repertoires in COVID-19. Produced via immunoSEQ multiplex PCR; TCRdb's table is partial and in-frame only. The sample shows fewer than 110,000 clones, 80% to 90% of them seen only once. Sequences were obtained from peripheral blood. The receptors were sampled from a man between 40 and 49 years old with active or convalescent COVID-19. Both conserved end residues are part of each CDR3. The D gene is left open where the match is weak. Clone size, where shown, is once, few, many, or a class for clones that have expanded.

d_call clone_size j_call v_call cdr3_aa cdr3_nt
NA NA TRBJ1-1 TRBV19 CASRTWNTEAFF TGTGCCAGTCGGACTTGGAACACTGAAGCTTTCTTT
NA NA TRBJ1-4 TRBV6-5 CASSYDRNEKLFF TGTGCCAGCAGTTACGACAGGAATGAAAAACTGTTTTTT
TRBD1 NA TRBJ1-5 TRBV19 CASSWTGEEQPQHF TGTGCCAGTAGTTGGACAGGGGAGGAACAGCCCCAGCATTTT
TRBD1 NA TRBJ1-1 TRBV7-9 CASSLLDRVAFF TGTGCCAGCAGCTTATTAGACAGGGTAGCTTTCTTT
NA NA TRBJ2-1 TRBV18 CASSPPDNSYNEQFF TGTGCCAGCTCACCTCCCGACAACTCCTACAATGAGCAGTTCTTC
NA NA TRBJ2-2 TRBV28 CASSFLAGSTGELFF NA
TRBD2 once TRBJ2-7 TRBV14 CASSQAGGPLVYEQYF TGTGCCAGCAGCCAAGCGGGAGGGCCTTTAGTCTACGAGCAGTACTTC
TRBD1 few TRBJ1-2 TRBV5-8 CASSTRTGDYDGYTF TGTGCCAGCAGCACCCGGACAGGGGATTACGACGGCTACACCTTC
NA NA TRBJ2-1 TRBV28 CASSFRGGEQFF TGTGCCAGCAGTTTCCGAGGCGGAGAGCAGTTCTTC
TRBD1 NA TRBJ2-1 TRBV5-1 CASSTGTGGPYNEQFF TGCGCCAGCAGCACCGGGACAGGGGGCCCCTACAATGAGCAGTTCTTC
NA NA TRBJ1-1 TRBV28 CASSSSGKGRTEAFF TGTGCCAGCAGTTCCTCCGGGAAAGGGAGAACTGAAGCTTTCTTT
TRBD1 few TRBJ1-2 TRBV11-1 CASSLTGTDGYTF TGTGCCAGCAGCCTGACAGGGACCGATGGCTACACCTTC
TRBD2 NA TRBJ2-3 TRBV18 CASSLRGGDDTQYF TGTGCCAGCTCGCTCCGGGGGGGAGACGATACGCAGTATTTT
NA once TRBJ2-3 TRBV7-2 CASSLVYGAPSTDTQYF TGTGCCAGCAGCTTAGTGTACGGAGCTCCTAGCACAGATACGCAGTATTTT
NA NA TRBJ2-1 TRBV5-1 CASRDGSPPGEQFF TGCGCCAGCAGGGACGGGAGCCCCCCGGGTGAGCAGTTCTTC
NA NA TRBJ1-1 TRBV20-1 CSASLGRGGRNTEAFF TGCAGTGCTAGTCTAGGCAGGGGCGGGAGGAACACTGAAGCTTTCTTT
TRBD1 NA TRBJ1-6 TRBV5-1 CASSTGQGNSPLHF TGCGCCAGCAGCACGGGACAGGGTAATTCACCCCTCCACTTT
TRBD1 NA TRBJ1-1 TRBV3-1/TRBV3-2 CASSQGGDRLAFF TGTGCCAGCAGCCAAGGGGGGGACAGGTTGGCTTTCTTT
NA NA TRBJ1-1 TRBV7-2 CASSLETGNTEAFF TGTGCCAGCAGCTTGGAGACAGGAAACACTGAAGCTTTCTTT
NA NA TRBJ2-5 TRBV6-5 CASSSPQETQYF TGTGCCAGCAGTTCACCCCAGGAGACCCAGTACTTC
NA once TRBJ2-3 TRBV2 CASSGRGYVGTDTQYF TGTGCCAGCAGTGGCAGGGGTTATGTGGGCACAGATACGCAGTATTTT
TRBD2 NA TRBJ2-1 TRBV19 CASSRAGYYNEQFF TGTGCCAGCAGCCGAGCGGGATACTACAATGAGCAGTTCTTC
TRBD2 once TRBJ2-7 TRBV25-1 CASSPLAGPYEQYF TGTGCCAGCAGTCCACTAGCGGGACCCTACGAGCAGTACTTC
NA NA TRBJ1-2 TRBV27 CASKQIQATAGYTF TGTGCCAGCAAACAAATTCAGGCGACAGCTGGCTACACCTTC
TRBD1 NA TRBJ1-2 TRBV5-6 CASSPGQGGGYGYTF TGTGCCAGCAGCCCTGGACAGGGGGGCGGTTATGGCTACACCTTC
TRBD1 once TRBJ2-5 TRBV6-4 CATEQGAGETQYF TGTGCCACGGAGCAGGGGGCAGGAGAGACCCAGTACTTC
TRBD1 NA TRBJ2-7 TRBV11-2 CASSLKTFLMWGQGYEQYF TGTGCCAGCAGCTTAAAAACCTTTTTGATGTGGGGACAGGGCTACGAGCAGTACTTC
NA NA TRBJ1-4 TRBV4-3 CASSFARGEKLFF TGCGCCAGCAGCTTTGCCCGGGGGGAAAAACTGTTTTTT
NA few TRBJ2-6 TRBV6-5 CASSTVSGANVLTF TGTGCCAGCTCTACGGTCTCTGGGGCCAACGTCCTGACTTTC
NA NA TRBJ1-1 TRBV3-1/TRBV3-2 CASSQGGGNTEAFF TGTGCCAGCAGCCAAGGGGGGGGGAACACTGAAGCTTTCTTT
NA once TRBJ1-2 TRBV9 CASSEGGGSYTF TGTGCCAGCAGCGAGGGTGGGGGGTCCTACACCTTC
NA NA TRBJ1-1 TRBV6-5 CASSYPGGGSTEAFF TGTGCCAGCAGTTACCCCGGCGGGGGAAGCACTGAAGCTTTCTTT
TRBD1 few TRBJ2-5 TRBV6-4 CASSPQGAGETQYF TGTGCCAGCAGTCCTCAGGGGGCAGGAGAGACCCAGTACTTC
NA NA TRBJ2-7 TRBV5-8 CASSFPSLTYEQYF TGTGCCAGCAGCTTTCCTAGCTTGACTTACGAGCAGTACTTC
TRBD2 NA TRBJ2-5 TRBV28 CASSSTGGGGFDQYF TGTGCCAGCAGTTCGACAGGTGGCGGGGGGTTTGACCAGTACTTC
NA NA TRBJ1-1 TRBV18 CASSPNSGGTEAFF TGTGCCAGCTCACCAAATTCCGGGGGCACTGAAGCTTTCTTT
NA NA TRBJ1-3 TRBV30 CAWSAGSGNTIYF TGTGCCTGGAGTGCCGGGAGTGGGAACACCATATATTTT
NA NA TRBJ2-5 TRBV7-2 CASSLGTRETQYF TGTGCCAGCAGCTTAGGAACTAGGGAGACCCAGTACTTC
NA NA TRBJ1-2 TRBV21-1 CASSPPRGGLDYGYTF TGTGCCAGCAGCCCCCCCAGAGGGGGTTTAGACTATGGCTACACCTTC
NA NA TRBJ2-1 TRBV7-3 CASSLLGFRNNEQFF TGTGCCAGCAGCTTATTAGGTTTCAGGAACAATGAGCAGTTCTTC
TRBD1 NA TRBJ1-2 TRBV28 CASSPTGALYGYTF TGTGCCAGCAGCCCGACAGGGGCGCTATATGGCTACACCTTC
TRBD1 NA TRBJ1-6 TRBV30 CAWRGQGGSPLHF TGTGCCTGGAGGGGACAGGGAGGTTCACCCCTCCACTTT